Reported below is one T cell receptor beta chain. Its target is not known. The data are from a study of T cell responses to AZD1222 COVID-19 vaccine. Study results and caveats: There were mostly white British donors and more females than males, and clonal diversity was possibly underestimated.

The CDR3 has 16 amino acids. Germline lookup yields CDR1 MNHEY and CDR2 SVGAGI. J lost 2 bases, V lost 2 bases, and 5 bases had no gene match. Method: immunoSEQ multiplex PCR; TCRdb's copy keeps in-frame clones and lacks some. This sample yields 95,000 to 100,000 clones, of which about nine tenths are seen a single time; 1% to 1.5% belongs to the top ten. Sequencing used peripheral blood, obtained on day 0 of AZD1222 vaccination. The rearrangement joins TRBV6-5 to TRBJ2-3, with 9 bases that match TRBD2. This TCR derives from an adult in good health. CDR3 loop: CASSYDSGGSTDTQYF. The CDR3 DNA reads as TGTGCCAGCAGTTACGATAGCGGGGGCTCCACAGATACGCAGTATTTT.